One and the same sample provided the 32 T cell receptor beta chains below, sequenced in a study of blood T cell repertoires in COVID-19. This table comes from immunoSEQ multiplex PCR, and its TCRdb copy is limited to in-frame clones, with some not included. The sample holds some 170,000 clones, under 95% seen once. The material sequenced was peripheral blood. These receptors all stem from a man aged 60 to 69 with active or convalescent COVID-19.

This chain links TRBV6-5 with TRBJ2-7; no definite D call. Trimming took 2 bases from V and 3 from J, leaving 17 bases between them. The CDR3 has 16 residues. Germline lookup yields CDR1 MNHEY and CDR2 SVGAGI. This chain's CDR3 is CASSYGSTRLFYEQYF. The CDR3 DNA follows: TGTGCCAGCAGTTACGGGTCGACAAGGTTATTCTACGAGCAGTACTTC.

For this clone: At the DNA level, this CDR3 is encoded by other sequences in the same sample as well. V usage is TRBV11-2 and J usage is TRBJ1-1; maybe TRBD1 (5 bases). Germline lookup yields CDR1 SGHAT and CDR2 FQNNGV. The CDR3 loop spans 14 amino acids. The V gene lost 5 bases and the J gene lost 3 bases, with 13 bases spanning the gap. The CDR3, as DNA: TGTGCCAGCAGCCCCCGGGGGAGACACACTGAAGCTTTCTTT. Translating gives CASSPRGRHTEAFF.

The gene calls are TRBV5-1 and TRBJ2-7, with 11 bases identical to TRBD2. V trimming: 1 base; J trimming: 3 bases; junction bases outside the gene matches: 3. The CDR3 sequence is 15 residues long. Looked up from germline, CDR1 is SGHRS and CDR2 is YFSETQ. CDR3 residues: CASSLTGLADYEQYF. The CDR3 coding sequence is TGCGCCAGCAGCTTGACGGGACTAGCGGACTACGAGCAGTACTTC.

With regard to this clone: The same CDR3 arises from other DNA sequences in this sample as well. This CDR3 reads CASSYSRTGGNYGYTF. The CDR3 DNA reads as TGTGCCAGCAGTTACTCGAGGACAGGGGGCAACTATGGCTACACCTTC. The V and J genes are TRBV6-5 and TRBJ1-2, with 11 bases aligning to TRBD1. V shed 0 bases, J shed 2 bases, and the junction held 2 bases outside the gene matches. Germline CDR1 reads MNHEY; CDR2 reads SVGAGI. This CDR3 spans 16 amino acids.

In DNA form, the CDR3 reads TGTGCCAGCAGCTTAGATAGCGGACCCTCCTACAATGAGCAGTTCTTC. Its translation: CASSLDSGPSYNEQFF. This chain connects TRBV7-6 to TRBJ2-1; possible D gene TRBD2, 6 bases. Germline V CDR1 and CDR2: SGHVS, FNYEAQ. Trimming pared 1 base from V and 0 bases from J, leaving 10 bases between. This CDR3 region has 16 residues.

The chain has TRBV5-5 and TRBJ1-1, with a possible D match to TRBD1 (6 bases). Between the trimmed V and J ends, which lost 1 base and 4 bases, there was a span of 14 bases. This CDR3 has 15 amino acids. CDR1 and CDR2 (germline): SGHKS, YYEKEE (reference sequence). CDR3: CASSLRTAEGTEAFF. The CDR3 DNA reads TGTGCCAGCAGCTTGCGGACAGCTGAAGGCACTGAAGCTTTCTTT.

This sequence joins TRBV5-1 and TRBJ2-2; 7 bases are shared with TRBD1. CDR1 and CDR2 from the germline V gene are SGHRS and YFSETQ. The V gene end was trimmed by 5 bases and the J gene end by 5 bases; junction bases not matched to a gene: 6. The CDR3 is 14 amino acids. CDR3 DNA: TGCGCCAGCAGTTGGATGGACAGGACCGGGGAGCTGTTTTTT. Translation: CASSWMDRTGELFF.

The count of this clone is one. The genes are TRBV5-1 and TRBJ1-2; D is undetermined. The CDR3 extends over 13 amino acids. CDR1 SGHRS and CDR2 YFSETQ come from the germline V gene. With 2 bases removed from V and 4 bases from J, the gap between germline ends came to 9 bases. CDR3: CASSLEGGYGYTF. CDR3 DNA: TGCGCCAGCAGCTTAGAAGGCGGCTATGGCTACACCTTC.

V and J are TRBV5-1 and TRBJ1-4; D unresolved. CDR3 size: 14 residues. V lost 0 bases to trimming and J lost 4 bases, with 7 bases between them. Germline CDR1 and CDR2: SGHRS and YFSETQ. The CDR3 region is CASSLDGVNEKLFF. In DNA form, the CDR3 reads TGCGCCAGCAGCTTGGACGGAGTTAATGAAAAACTGTTTTTT. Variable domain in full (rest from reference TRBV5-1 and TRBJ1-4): KAGVTQTPRYLIKTRGQQVTLSCSPISGHRSVSWYQQTPGQGLQFLFEYFSETQRNKGNFPGRFSGRQFSNSRSEMNVSTLELGDSALYLCASSLDGVNEKLFFGSGTQLSVL.

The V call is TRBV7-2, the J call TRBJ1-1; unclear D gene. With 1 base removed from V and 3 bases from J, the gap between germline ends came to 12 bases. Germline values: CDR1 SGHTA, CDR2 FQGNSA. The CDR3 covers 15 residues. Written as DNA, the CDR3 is TGTGCCAGCAGCTTAGTCCGGGGTGGGCACACTGAAGCTTTCTTT. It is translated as CASSLVRGGHTEAFF.

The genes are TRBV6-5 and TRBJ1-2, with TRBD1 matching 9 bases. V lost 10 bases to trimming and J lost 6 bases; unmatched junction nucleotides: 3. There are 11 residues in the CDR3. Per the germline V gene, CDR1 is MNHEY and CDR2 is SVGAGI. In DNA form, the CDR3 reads TGTGCCACCACAGGGGGCGATGGCTACACCTTC. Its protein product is CATTGGDGYTF.

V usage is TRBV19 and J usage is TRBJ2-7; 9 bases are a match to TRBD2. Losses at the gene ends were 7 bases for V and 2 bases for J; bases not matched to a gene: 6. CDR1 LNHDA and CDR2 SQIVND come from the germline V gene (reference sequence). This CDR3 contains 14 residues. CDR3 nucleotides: TGTGCCAGTAATCCTAGCGGGACCCCCTACGAGCAGTACTTC. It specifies CASNPSGTPYEQYF.

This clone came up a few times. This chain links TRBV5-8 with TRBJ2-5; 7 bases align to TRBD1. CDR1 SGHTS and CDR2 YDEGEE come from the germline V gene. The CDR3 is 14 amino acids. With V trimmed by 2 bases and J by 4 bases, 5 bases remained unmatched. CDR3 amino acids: CASSFPHRGETQYF. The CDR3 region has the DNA TGTGCCAGCAGCTTCCCCCACAGGGGAGAGACCCAGTACTTC.

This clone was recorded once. CDR3 DNA: TGTGCCAGCAGGGGGACTGGGGGAACTGAAGCTTTCTTT. Amino acid sequence: CASRGTGGTEAFF. The V gene is TRBV25-1, the J gene TRBJ1-1; a weak D match, TRBD1 (5 bases). V lost 6 bases and J 5 bases, leaving 13 bases between the germline ends. The CDR3 is made up of 13 amino acids. Germline CDR1 is MGHDK and CDR2 is SYGVNS.

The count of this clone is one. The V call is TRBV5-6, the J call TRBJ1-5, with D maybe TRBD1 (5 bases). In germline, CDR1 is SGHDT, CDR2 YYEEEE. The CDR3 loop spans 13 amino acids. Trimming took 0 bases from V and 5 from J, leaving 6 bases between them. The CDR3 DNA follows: TGTGCCAGCAGCTTGGGGGGGGATCAGCCCCAGCATTTT. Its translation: CASSLGGDQPQHF. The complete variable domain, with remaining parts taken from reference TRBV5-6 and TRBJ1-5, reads DAGVTQSPTHLIKTRGQQVTLRCSPKSGHDTVSWYQQALGQGPQFIFQYYEEEERQRGNFPDRFSGHQFPNYSSELNVNALLLGDSALYLCASSLGGDQPQHFGDGTRLSIL.

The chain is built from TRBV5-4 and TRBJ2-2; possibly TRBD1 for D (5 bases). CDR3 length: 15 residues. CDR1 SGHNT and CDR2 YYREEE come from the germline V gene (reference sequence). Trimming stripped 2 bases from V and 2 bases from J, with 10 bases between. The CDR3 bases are TGTGCCAGCAGCTTATCGGACATAAACACCGGGGAGCTGTTTTTT. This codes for CASSLSDINTGELFF.

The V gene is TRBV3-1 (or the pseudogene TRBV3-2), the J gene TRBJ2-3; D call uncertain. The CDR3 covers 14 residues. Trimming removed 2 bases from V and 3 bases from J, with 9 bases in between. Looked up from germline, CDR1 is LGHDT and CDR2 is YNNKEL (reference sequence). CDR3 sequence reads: CASSQSTTTDTQYF. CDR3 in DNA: TGTGCCAGCAGCCAATCCACTACTACAGATACGCAGTATTTT.

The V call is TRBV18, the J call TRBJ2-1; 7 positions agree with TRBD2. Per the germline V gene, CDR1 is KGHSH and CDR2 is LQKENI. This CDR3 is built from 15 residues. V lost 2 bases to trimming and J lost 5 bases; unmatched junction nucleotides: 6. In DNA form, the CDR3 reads TGTGCCAGCTCACCAACTAGCGTCGCCGACAATGAGCAGTTCTTC. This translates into CASSPTSVADNEQFF.

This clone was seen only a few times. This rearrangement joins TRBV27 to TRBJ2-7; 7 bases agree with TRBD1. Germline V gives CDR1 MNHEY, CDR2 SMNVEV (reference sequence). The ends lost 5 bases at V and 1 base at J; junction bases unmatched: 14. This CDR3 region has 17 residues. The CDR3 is CASSPYPPGQVSYEQYF. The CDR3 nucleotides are TGTGCCAGCAGTCCTTACCCCCCCGGACAGGTTTCCTACGAGCAGTACTTC.

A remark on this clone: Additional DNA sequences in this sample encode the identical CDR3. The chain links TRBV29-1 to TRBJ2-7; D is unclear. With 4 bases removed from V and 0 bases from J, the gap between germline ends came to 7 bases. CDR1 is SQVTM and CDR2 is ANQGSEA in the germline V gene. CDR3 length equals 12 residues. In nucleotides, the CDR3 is TGCAGCGTTGCGCACAGCTCCTACGAGCAGTACTTC. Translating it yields CSVAHSSYEQYF.

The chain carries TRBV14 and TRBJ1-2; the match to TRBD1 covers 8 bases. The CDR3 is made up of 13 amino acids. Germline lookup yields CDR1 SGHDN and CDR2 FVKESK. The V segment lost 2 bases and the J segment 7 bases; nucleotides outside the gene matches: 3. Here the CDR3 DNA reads TGTGCCAGCAGCCAAAGCAGGGGGCTTGGCTACACCTTC. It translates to CASSQSRGLGYTF.

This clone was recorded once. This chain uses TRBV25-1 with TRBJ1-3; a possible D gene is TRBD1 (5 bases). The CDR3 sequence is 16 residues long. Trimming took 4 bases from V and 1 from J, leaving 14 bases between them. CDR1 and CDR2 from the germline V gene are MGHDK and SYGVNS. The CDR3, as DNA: TGTGCCAGCAGTGGCTACCAGGGCCGATCTGGAAACACCATATATTTT. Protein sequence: CASSGYQGRSGNTIYF.

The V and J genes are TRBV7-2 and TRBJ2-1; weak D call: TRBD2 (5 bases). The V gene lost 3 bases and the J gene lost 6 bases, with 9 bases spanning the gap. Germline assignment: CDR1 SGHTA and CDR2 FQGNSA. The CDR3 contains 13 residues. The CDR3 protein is CASSFVSGNEQFF. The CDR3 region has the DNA TGTGCCAGCAGCTTCGTGAGCGGCAATGAGCAGTTCTTC.

The CDR3 sequence is CASSTGQGAYQPQHF. The CDR3 DNA reads TGTGCCAGCAGCACAGGACAGGGGGCTTATCAGCCCCAGCATTTT. J is TRBJ1-5 and V is TRBV7-2, with TRBD1 matching 11 bases. The CDR3 extends over 15 amino acids. J gave up 5 bases and V 5 bases, and 5 bases lay outside the gene matches. The V gene's germline CDR1 is SGHTA and CDR2 FQGNSA.

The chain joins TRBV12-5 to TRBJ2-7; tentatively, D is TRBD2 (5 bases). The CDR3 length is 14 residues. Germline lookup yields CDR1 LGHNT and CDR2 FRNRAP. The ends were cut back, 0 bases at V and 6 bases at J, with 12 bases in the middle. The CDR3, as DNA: TGTGCTAGTGGTTTGGTACTGGTAGAGGGCGAGCAGTACTTC. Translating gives CASGLVLVEGEQYF.

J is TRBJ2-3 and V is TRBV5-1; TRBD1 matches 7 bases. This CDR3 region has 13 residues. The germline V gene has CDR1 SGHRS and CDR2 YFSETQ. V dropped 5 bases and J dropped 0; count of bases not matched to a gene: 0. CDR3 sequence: CASRQGSTDTQYF. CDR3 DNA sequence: TGCGCCAGCAGACAGGGGAGCACAGATACGCAGTATTTT.

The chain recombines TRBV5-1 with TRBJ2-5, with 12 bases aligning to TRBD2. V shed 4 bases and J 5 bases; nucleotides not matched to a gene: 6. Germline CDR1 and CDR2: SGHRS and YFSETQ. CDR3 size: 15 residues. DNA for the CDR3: TGCGCCAGCAGCCCTAGCGGGGGGGCCAGTGAGACCCAGTACTTC. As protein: CASSPSGGASETQYF.

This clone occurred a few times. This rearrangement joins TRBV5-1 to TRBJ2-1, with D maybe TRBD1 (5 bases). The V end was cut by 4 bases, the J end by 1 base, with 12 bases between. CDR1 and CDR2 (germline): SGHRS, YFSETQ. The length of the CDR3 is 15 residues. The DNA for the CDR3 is TGCGCCAGCAGCCCGAGTTCAGGGTCCTACAATGAGCAGTTCTTC. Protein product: CASSPSSGSYNEQFF. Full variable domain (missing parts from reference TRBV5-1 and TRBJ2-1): KAGVTQTPRYLIKTRGQQVTLSCSPISGHRSVSWYQQTPGQGLQFLFEYFSETQRNKGNFPGRFSGRQFSNSRSEMNVSTLELGDSALYLCASSPSSGSYNEQFFGPGTRLTVL.

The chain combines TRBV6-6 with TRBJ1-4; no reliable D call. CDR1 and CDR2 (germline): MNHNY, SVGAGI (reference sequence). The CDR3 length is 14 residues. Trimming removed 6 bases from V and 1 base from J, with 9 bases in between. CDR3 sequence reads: CASRLRGTNEKLFF. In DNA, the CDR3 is TGTGCCAGCAGGCTCCGGGGAACTAATGAAAAACTGTTTTTT.

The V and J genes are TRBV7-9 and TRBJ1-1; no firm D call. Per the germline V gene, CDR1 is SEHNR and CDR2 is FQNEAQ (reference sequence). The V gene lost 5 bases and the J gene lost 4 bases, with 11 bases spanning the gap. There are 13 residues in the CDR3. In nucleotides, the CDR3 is TGTGCCAGCAGCGCAGGAGGGTTCACTGAAGCTTTCTTT. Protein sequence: CASSAGGFTEAFF.

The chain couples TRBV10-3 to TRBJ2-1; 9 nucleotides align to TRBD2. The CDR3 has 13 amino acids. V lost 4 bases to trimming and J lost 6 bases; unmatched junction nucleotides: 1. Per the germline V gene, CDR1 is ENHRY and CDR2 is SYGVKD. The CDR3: CAISGGGANEQFF. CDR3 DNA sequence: TGTGCCATCAGTGGCGGGGGGGCCAATGAGCAGTTCTTC.

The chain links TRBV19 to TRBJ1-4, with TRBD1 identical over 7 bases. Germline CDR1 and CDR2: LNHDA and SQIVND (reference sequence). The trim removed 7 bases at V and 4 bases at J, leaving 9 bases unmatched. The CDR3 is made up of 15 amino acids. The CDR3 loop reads CASKRIDRDNEKLFF. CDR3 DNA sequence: TGTGCCAGTAAAAGGATCGACAGGGATAATGAAAAACTGTTTTTT.